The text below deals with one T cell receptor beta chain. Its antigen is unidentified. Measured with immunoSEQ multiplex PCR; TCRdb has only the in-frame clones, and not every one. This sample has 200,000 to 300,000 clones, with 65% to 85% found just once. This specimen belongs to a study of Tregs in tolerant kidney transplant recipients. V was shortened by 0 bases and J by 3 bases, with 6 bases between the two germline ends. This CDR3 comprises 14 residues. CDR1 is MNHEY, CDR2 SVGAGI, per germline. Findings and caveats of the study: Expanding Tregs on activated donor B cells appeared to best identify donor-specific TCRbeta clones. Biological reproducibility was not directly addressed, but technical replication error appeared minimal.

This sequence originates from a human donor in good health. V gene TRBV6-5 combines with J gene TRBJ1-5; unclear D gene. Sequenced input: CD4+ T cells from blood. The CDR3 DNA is TGTGCCAGCAGTTACTCTCGTTACAATCAGCCCCAGCATTTT. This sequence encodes CASSYSRYNQPQHF.